The 19 T cell receptor beta chains in this list originate from one sample, sequenced in a study of cytomegalovirus exposure and HLA in healthy donors. The PCR used 60 Vbeta and 13 Jbeta primers. Assay: immunoSEQ multiplex PCR; the TCRdb copy retains only in-frame clones and omits some. The sample has 150,000 to 200,000 clones; 80% to 85% are singletons. Material for sequencing was PBMCs. These receptors originate from a male donor in good health and CMV-seropositive.

On this clone itself: Sequence at one end of the junction differs from germline and may be a read error. The V gene is TRBV6-4, the J gene TRBJ2-6; possible D gene TRBD1, 5 bases. Germline loops: CDR1 MRHNA, CDR2 SNTAGT. This CDR3 spans 14 amino acids. For the CDR3, the DNA is TGTGCCAGCAGTGACTCAGGTGGGGCCAACGGCCTGACTTTC. As protein: CASSDSGGANGLTF.

The chain links TRBV9 to TRBJ2-5, with 9 bases that match TRBD1. The CDR3 runs to 15 residues. Per germline, CDR1 SGDLS and CDR2 YYNGEE. The junction had 11 bases not matched to a gene; V was cut back by 7 bases and J by 4 bases. CDR3 in amino acids: CASGGTGTFGETQYF. DNA for the CDR3: TGTGCCAGCGGAGGGACAGGGACGTTCGGAGAGACCCAGTACTTC.

On this clone itself: At one end, the junction sequence differs from germline, possibly due to a read error. The chain joins TRBV19 to TRBJ2-6; perhaps TRBD2 as D (7 bases). The CDR3 is 18 residues long. The germline V gene encodes CDR1 LNHDA and CDR2 SQIVND (reference sequence). The CDR3 DNA is TGTGCCAGTGGCGGATTGGGGGGGCTTGGCTTTGGGGCCAACGGCCTGACTTTC. Its translation: CASGGLGGLGFGANGLTF.

This sequence joins TRBV6-6 and TRBJ1-2; D gene uncertain. Per the germline V gene, CDR1 is MNHNY and CDR2 is SVGAGI (reference sequence). With 5 bases removed from V and 2 bases from J, the gap between germline ends came to 18 bases. The CDR3 runs to 16 residues. Here the CDR3 reads CASSPSRTVENYGYTF. DNA of the CDR3: TGTGCCAGCAGTCCCTCTCGCACAGTTGAGAACTATGGCTACACCTTC.

The V gene is TRBV6-1, the J gene TRBJ2-5, with 7 bases that match TRBD1. The DNA end favors TRBJ2-7, so the J call may be wrong. The length of the CDR3 is 13 residues. CDR1 and CDR2 from the germline V gene are MNHNS and SASEGT. The CDR3 coding sequence is TGTGCCAGCAGAGAGACAGGGACCCACGAGCAGTACTTC. This translates into CASRETGTHEQYF.

This clone was observed a handful of times. This chain's CDR3 is CASSLITGNTIYF. The CDR3 region has the DNA TGTGCCAGCAGCTTAATAACTGGAAACACCATATATTTT. V gene TRBV11-2 combines with J gene TRBJ1-3; D is unclear. The V gene's germline CDR1 is SGHAT and CDR2 FQNNGV. The CDR3 is made up of 13 amino acids. V gave up 2 bases and J gave up 2 bases, with 4 bases separating them. The full variable domain, with the rest looked up from reference TRBV11-2 and TRBJ1-3, is EAGVAQSPRYKIIEKRQSVAFWCNPISGHATLYWYQQILGQGPKLLIQFQNNGVVDDSQLPKDRFSAERLKGVDSTLKIQPAKLEDSAVYLCASSLITGNTIYFGEGSWLTVV.

This clone was observed a few times. This chain connects TRBV5-6 to TRBJ1-3; D is perhaps TRBD1 (6 bases). Between the trimmed V and J ends, which lost 1 base and 2 bases, there was a span of 10 bases. This CDR3 is 15 amino acids long. Germline CDR1 SGHDT, CDR2 YYEEEE. Here the CDR3 reads CASSLLQGTGNTIYF. In DNA, the CDR3 is TGTGCCAGCAGCTTGTTACAGGGCACTGGAAACACCATATATTTT.

The chain recombines TRBV28 with TRBJ1-1; TRBD1 is a possible D gene (5 bases). Deletions cut 4 bases from V and 0 bases from J, with 12 bases between. This CDR3 is built from 15 residues. Per the germline V gene, CDR1 is MDHEN and CDR2 is SYDVKM. The CDR3 DNA reads TGTGCCAGCAGTTACCAGGACAACATGAACACTGAAGCTTTCTTT. This encodes CASSYQDNMNTEAFF.

The rearrangement joins TRBV7-9 to TRBJ1-1, with D possibly TRBD1 on 6 matching bases. The CDR3 consists of 15 residues. The V and J ends lost 4 bases and 1 base respectively, with 13 bases between them. The germline gives CDR1 SEHNR, CDR2 FQNEAQ (reference sequence). This chain's CDR3 is CASSSQGISNTEAFF. CDR3 coding DNA: TGTGCCAGCAGCTCCCAGGGGATTTCGAACACTGAAGCTTTCTTT. Complete variable domain (other parts from reference TRBV7-9 and TRBJ1-1): DTGVSQNPRHKITKRGQNVTFRCDPISEHNRLYWYRQTLGQGPEFLTYFQNEAQLEKSRLLSDRFSAERPKGSFSTLEIQRTEQGDSAMYLCASSSQGISNTEAFFGQGTRLTVV.

The genes are TRBV7-6 and TRBJ2-1, with D maybe TRBD1 (6 bases). Deletions cut 4 bases from V and 7 bases from J, with 20 bases between. The CDR3 has 16 amino acids. Per the germline V gene, CDR1 is SGHVS and CDR2 is FNYEAQ. CDR3 sequence reads: CASSSTQGVVGNEQFF. DNA of the CDR3: TGTGCCAGCAGCTCGACACAGGGTGTTGTTGGGAATGAGCAGTTCTTC.

This chain joins TRBV6-1 and TRBJ2-7; D ambiguous. The V end was cut by 6 bases, the J end by 5 bases, with 17 bases between. CDR1 and CDR2 from the germline V gene are MNHNS and SASEGT. The CDR3 runs 14 residues. The CDR3 sequence: CASRREEPRNEQYF. The CDR3 DNA follows: TGTGCCAGCAGGCGTGAGGAGCCGAGGAACGAGCAGTACTTC.

The CDR3 sequence: CASSLSGTNYEQYF. Written as DNA, the CDR3 is TGTGCCAGCAGCTTATCGGGGACTAACTACGAGCAGTACTTC. The chain couples TRBV7-8 to TRBJ2-7, with 7 bases lining up with TRBD2. CDR1 SGHVS and CDR2 FQNEAQ come from the germline V gene. The CDR3 extends over 14 amino acids. The V gene end was trimmed by 2 bases and the J gene end by 3 bases; junction bases not matched to a gene: 4.

This clone came up a few times. The same CDR3 can be traced to other DNA sequences in this sample. The chain has TRBV19 and TRBJ1-1; D unclear. The ends were cut back, 4 bases at V and 1 base at J, with 7 bases in the middle. The CDR3 covers 13 residues. CDR1 is LNHDA and CDR2 is SQIVND in the germline V gene (reference sequence). The CDR3 protein is CASSTDRNTEAFF. The CDR3 coding sequence is TGTGCCAGTAGTACAGACCGGAACACTGAAGCTTTCTTT.

The chain employs TRBV10-3 and TRBJ1-5; 8 bases agree with TRBD1. CDR1 and CDR2 (germline): ENHRY, SYGVKD. This CDR3 has 16 residues. The junction had 10 bases not matched to a gene; V was cut back by 3 bases and J by 6 bases. In DNA form, the CDR3 reads TGTGCCATCAGTGACCCCCGACAGGGGTACCGTCAGCCCCAGCATTTT. Its protein is CAISDPRQGYRQPQHF.

This chain connects TRBV5-4 to TRBJ2-5; a weak D match, TRBD2 (5 bases). The CDR3 has 15 amino acids. Trimming pared 3 bases from V and 2 bases from J, leaving 14 bases between. Germline V gives CDR1 SGHNT, CDR2 YYREEE (reference sequence). CDR3 residues: CASSSPLASQETQYF. The CDR3, as DNA: TGTGCCAGCAGCTCCCCCTTAGCGTCACAAGAGACCCAGTACTTC. The variable domain in full, with the rest retrieved from reference TRBV5-4 and TRBJ2-5, is ETGVTQSPTHLIKTRGQQVTLRCSSQSGHNTVSWYQQALGQGPQFIFQYYREEENGRGNFPPRFSGLQFPNYSSELNVNALELDDSALYLCASSSPLASQETQYFGPGTRLLVL.

The chain links TRBV7-8 to TRBJ1-1, with 10 nucleotides matching TRBD1. The germline V gene encodes CDR1 SGHVS and CDR2 FQNEAQ. The V and J ends lost 5 bases and 1 base, in that order; junction bases with no gene match: 4. This CDR3 has 15 amino acids. The CDR3, as DNA: TGTGCCAGCAGCCAAAGGGACAGGGGGAACACTGAAGCTTTCTTT. This gives the protein CASSQRDRGNTEAFF.

The sample holds a few counts of this clone. The chain employs TRBV5-1 and TRBJ1-1, with D uncertain. V was trimmed by 5 bases and J by 8 bases, leaving 10 bases between them. The CDR3 consists of 11 residues. Per the germline V gene, CDR1 is SGHRS and CDR2 is YFSETQ. CDR3 region: CASRVGVEAFF. For the CDR3, the DNA is TGCGCCAGCAGGGTGGGAGTCGAAGCTTTCTTT.

This chain connects TRBV5-1 to TRBJ2-1; 8 nucleotides align to TRBD2. V lost 3 bases, J lost 9 bases, and 8 bases stayed unmatched. The CDR3 runs 14 residues. CDR1 is SGHRS and CDR2 is YFSETQ in the germline V gene. CDR3 region: CASSSGLVESEQFF. In nucleotides, the CDR3 is TGCGCCAGCAGCTCGGGACTAGTTGAATCTGAGCAGTTCTTC. Drawing the rest from reference TRBV5-1 and TRBJ2-1, the complete variable domain is KAGVTQTPRYLIKTRGQQVTLSCSPISGHRSVSWYQQTPGQGLQFLFEYFSETQRNKGNFPGRFSGRQFSNSRSEMNVSTLELGDSALYLCASSSGLVESEQFFGPGTRLTVL.

The CDR3 loop is CASRWTSGLTDTQYF. CDR3 sequence (DNA): TGTGCCAGTCGTTGGACTAGCGGACTCACAGATACGCAGTATTTT. The chain carries TRBV19 and TRBJ2-3, with TRBD2 matching 10 bases. The CDR3 spans 15 residues. J was trimmed by 2 bases and V by 8 bases; bases with no gene match: 7. Per the germline V gene, CDR1 is LNHDA and CDR2 is SQIVND (reference sequence).